The clone carrying this T cell receptor beta chain was counted many times. What it recognizes is unknown. Included in the TCR beta cDNA libraries were unique molecular identifiers. The source material, 1 to 10 million T cells, gave rise to approximately 520,000 cDNA molecules. TCRdb used MiXCR to reprocess the PCR reads, holding one entry per CDR3 protein. This table has approximately 730,000 distinct CDR3 sequences, roughly 30% appearing once. These data are taken from a study of post-analysis software for immune sequencing data. General study findings and limits: Five or six TRBV segments, TRBV5-6, TRBV5-1 and TRBV20-1 among them, were found more frequent in patients than controls.

This CDR3 spans 12 amino acids. CDR1 is DFQATT and CDR2 is SNEGSKA in the germline V gene (reference sequence). V lost 3 bases to trimming and J lost 3 bases, with 7 bases between them. V is TRBV20-1 and J is TRBJ2-3; no clear D. The receptor was isolated from a girl between 10 and 17 years old with multiple sclerosis. Sequencing used blood. CDR3 bases: TGCAGTGCTAGTATAGGTACAGATACGCAGTATTTT. It encodes CSASIGTDTQYF.